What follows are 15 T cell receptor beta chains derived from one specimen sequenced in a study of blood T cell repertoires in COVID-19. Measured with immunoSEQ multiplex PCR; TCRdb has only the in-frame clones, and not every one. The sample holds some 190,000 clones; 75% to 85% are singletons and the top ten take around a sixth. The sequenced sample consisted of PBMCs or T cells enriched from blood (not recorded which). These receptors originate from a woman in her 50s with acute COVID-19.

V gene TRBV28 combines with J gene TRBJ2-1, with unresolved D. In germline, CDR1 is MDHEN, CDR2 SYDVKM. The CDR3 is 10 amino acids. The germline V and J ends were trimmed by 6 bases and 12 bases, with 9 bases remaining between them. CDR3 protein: CASSPGGQFF. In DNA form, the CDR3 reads TGTGCCAGCAGCCCTGGCGGGCAGTTCTTC.

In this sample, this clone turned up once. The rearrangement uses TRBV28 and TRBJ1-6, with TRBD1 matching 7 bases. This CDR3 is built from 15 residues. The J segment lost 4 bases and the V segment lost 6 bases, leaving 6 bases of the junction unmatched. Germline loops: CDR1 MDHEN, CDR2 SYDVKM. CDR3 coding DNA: TGTGCCAGCAGCCCCCGGGACAGATATAATTCACCCCTCCACTTT. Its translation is CASSPRDRYNSPLHF.

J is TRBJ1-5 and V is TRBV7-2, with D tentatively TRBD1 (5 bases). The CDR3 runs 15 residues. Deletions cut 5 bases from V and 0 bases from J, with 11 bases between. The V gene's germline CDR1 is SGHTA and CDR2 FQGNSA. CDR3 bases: TGTGCCAGCAGCGCCGGGGGGAATAGCAATCAGCCCCAGCATTTT. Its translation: CASSAGGNSNQPQHF.

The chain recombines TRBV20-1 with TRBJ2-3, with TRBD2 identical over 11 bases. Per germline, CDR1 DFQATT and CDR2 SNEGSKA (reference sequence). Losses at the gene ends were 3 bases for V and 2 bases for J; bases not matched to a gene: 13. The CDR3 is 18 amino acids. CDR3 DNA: TGCAGTGCTAGTGACGGACTAGCGGGTGTACGGGACACAGATACGCAGTATTTT. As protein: CSASDGLAGVRDTDTQYF.

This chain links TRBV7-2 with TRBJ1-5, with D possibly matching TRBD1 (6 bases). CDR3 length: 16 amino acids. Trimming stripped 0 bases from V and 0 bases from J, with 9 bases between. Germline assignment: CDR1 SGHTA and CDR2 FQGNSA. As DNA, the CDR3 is TGTGCCAGCAGCTTAGCGGGGACATATAGCAATCAGCCCCAGCATTTT. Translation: CASSLAGTYSNQPQHF.

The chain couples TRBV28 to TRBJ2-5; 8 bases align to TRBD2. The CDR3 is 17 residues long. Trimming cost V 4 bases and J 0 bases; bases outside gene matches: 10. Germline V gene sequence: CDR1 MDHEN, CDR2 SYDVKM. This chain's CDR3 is CASSSALAGGNQETQYF. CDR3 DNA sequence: TGTGCCAGCAGTTCCGCTTTGGCGGGGGGCAACCAAGAGACCCAGTACTTC. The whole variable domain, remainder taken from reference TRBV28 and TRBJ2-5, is DVKVTQSSRYLVKRTGEKVFLECVQDMDHENMFWYRQDPGLGLRLIYFSYDVKMKEKGDIPEGYSVSREKKERFSLILESASTNQTSMYLCASSSALAGGNQETQYFGPGTRLLVL.

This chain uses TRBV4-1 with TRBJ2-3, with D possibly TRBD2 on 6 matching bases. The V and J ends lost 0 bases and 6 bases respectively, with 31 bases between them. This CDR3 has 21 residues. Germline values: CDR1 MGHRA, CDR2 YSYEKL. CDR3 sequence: CASSQDEIAVSVFSHLDTQYF. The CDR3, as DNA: TGCGCCAGCAGCCAAGATGAAATAGCGGTCTCGGTCTTTTCGCATTTGGATACGCAGTATTTT.

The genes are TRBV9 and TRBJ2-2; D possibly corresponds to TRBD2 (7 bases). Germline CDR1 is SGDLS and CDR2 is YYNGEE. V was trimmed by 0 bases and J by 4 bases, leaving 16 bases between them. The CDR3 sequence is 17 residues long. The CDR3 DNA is TGTGCCAGCAGCGTAGTCGGGGGGCAAGTGGGCACCGGGGAGCTGTTTTTT. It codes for CASSVVGGQVGTGELFF.

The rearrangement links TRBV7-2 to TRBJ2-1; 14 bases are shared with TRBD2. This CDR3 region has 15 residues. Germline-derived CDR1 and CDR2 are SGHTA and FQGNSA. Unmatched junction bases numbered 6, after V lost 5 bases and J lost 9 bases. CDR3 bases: TGTGCCAGCAGCCCCCGACTAGCGGGGGGGGCTGAGCAGTTCTTC. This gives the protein CASSPRLAGGAEQFF.

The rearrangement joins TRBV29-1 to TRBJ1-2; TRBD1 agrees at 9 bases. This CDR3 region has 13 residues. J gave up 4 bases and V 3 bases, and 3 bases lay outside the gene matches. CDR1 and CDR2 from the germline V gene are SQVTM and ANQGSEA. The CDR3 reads CSVETGGIYGYTF. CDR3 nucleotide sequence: TGCAGCGTTGAGACAGGGGGAATCTATGGCTACACCTTC.

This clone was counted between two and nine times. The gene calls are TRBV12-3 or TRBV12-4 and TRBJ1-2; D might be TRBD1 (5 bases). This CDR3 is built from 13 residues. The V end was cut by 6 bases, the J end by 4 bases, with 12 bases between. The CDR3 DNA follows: TGTGCCAGCAGCCCCGCGGGGGGCTATGGCTACACCTTC. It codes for CASSPAGGYGYTF.

CDR3: CASSADREQYF. DNA for the CDR3: TGTGCCAGCAGCGCCGACAGGGAGCAGTATTTT. This chain connects TRBV11-3 to TRBJ2-3; 7 nucleotides match TRBD1. V gave up 5 bases and J gave up 11 bases; unmatched junction bases: 4. This CDR3 comprises 11 residues. CDR1 SGHNT and CDR2 YENEEA come from the germline V gene.

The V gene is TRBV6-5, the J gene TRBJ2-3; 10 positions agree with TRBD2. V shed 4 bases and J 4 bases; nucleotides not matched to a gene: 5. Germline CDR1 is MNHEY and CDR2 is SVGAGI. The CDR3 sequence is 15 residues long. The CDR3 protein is CASSSGTSEADTQYF. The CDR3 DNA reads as TGTGCCAGCAGTTCCGGGACTAGCGAGGCAGATACGCAGTATTTT.

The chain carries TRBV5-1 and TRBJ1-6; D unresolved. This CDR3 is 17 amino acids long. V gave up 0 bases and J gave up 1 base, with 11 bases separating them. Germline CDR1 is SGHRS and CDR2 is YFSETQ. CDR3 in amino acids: CASSLAWAESYNSPLHF. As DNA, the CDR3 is TGCGCCAGCAGCTTGGCCTGGGCAGAGTCCTATAATTCACCCCTCCACTTT.

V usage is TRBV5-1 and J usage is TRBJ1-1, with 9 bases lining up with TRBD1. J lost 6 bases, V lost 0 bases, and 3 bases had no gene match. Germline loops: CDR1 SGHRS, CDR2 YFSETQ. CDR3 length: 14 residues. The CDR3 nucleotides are TGCGCCAGCAGCTTGGCCGGACAGGGGTCTGAAGCTTTCTTT. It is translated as CASSLAGQGSEAFF. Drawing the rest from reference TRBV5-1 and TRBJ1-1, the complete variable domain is KAGVTQTPRYLIKTRGQQVTLSCSPISGHRSVSWYQQTPGQGLQFLFEYFSETQRNKGNFPGRFSGRQFSNSRSEMNVSTLELGDSALYLCASSLAGQGSEAFFGQGTRLTVV.